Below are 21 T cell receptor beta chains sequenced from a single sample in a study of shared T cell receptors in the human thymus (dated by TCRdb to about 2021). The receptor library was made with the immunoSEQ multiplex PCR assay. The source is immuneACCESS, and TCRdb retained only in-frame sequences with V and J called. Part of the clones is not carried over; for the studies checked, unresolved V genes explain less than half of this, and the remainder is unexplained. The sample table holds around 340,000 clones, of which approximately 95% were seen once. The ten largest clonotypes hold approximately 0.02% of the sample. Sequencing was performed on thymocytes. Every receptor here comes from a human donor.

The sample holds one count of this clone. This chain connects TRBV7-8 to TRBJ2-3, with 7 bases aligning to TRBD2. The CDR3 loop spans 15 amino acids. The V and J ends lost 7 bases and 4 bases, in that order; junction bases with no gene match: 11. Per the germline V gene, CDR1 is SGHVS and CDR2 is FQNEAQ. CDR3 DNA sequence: TGTGCCAGCAACCCAAATCGGGGGGTGGCAGATACGCAGTATTTT. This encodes CASNPNRGVADTQYF.

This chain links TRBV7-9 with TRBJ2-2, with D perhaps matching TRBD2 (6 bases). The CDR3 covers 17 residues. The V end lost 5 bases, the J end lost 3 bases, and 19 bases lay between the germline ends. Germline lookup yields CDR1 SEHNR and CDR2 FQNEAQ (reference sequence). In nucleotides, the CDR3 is TGTGCCAGCAGCCACCATAGCGCTACGGGGGACACCGGGGAGCTGTTTTTT. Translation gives CASSHHSATGDTGELFF.

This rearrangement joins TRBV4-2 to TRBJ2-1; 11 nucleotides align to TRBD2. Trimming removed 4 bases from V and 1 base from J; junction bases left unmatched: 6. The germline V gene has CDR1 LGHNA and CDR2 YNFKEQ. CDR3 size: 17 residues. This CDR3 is CASSLKTSGTSYNEQFF. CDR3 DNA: TGTGCCAGCAGCCTAAAGACTAGCGGGACGTCCTACAATGAGCAGTTCTTC.

This CDR3 is CASSDPLDRNTEAFF. CDR3 in DNA: TGTGCCAGCAGCGACCCTCTTGACAGGAACACTGAAGCTTTCTTT. The rearrangement uses TRBV9 and TRBJ1-1, with a tentative D call TRBD1 (5 bases). The CDR3 has 15 residues. Deletions cut 3 bases from V and 1 base from J, with 13 bases between. CDR1 is SGDLS and CDR2 is YYNGEE in the germline V gene.

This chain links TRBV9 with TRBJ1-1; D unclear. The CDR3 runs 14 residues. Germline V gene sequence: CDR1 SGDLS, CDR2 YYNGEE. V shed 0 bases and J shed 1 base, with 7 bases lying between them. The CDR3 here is CASSVGEKNTEAFF. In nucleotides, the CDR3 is TGTGCCAGCAGCGTAGGGGAAAAGAACACTGAAGCTTTCTTT.

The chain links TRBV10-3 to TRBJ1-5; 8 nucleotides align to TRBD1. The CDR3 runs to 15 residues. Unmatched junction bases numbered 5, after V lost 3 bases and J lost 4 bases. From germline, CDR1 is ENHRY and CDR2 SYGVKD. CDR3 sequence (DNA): TGTGCCATCAGTGACGGACAGGGAGTGAATCAGCCCCAGCATTTT. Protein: CAISDGQGVNQPQHF.

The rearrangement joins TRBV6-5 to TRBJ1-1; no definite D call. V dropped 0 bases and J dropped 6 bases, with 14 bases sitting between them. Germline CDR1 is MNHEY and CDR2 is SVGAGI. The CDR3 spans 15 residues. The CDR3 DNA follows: TGTGCCAGCAGTTACTCGATTGGATCAAGGGCTGAAGCTTTCTTT. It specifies CASSYSIGSRAEAFF.

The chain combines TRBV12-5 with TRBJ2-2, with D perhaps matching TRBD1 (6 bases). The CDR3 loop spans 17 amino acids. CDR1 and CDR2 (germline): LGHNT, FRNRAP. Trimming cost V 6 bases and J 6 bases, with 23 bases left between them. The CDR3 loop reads CASGQGWAVPGAGELFF. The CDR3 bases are TGTGCTAGTGGCCAGGGGTGGGCGGTACCCGGGGCCGGGGAGCTGTTTTTT.

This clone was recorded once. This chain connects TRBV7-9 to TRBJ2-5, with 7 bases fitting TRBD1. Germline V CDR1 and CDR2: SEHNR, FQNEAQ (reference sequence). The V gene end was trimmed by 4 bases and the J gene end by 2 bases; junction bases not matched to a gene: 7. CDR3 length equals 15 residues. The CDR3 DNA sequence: TGTGCCAGCAGCTATATCCGGGACAGTCAAGAGACCCAGTACTTC. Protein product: CASSYIRDSQETQYF. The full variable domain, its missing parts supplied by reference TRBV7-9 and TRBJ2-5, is DTGVSQNPRHKITKRGQNVTFRCDPISEHNRLYWYRQTLGQGPEFLTYFQNEAQLEKSRLLSDRFSAERPKGSFSTLEIQRTEQGDSAMYLCASSYIRDSQETQYFGPGTRLLVL.

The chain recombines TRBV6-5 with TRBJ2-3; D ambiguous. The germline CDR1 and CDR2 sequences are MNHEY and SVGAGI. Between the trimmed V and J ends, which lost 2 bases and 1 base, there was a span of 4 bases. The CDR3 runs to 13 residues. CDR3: CASSYTGTDTQYF. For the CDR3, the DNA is TGTGCCAGCAGTTACACCGGCACAGATACGCAGTATTTT.

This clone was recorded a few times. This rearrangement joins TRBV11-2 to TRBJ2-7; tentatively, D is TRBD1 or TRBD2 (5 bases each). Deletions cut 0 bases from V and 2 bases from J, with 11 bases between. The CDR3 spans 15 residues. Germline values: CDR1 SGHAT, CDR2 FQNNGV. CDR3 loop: CASSLDSGAAYEQYF. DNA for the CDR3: TGTGCCAGCAGCTTAGATTCCGGGGCAGCCTACGAGCAGTACTTC. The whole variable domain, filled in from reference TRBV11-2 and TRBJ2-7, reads EAGVAQSPRYKIIEKRQSVAFWCNPISGHATLYWYQQILGQGPKLLIQFQNNGVVDDSQLPKDRFSAERLKGVDSTLKIQPAKLEDSAVYLCASSLDSGAAYEQYFGPGTRLTVT.

CDR3: CASSERDPWTYNEQFF. In DNA, the CDR3 is TGTGCCAGCAGTGAACGTGACCCCTGGACCTACAATGAGCAGTTCTTC. The V gene is TRBV6-1, the J gene TRBJ2-1, with D unclear. The CDR3 sequence is 16 residues long. V gave up 2 bases and J gave up 2 bases, with 13 bases separating them. CDR1 and CDR2 from the germline V gene are MNHNS and SASEGT.

The CDR3 DNA reads TGTGCCAGTAGTCGGGTAGGGGGGAACACTGAAGCTTTCTTT. It yields the protein CASSRVGGNTEAFF. The V and J genes are TRBV19 and TRBJ1-1; D is perhaps TRBD1 (6 bases). The length of the CDR3 is 14 residues. The V gene's germline CDR1 is LNHDA and CDR2 SQIVND (reference sequence). V shed 5 bases and J shed 1 base, with 11 bases lying between them.

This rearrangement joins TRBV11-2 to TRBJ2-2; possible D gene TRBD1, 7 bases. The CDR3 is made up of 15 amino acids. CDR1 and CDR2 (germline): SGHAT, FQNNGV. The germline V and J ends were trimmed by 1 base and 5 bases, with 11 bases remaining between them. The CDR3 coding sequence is TGTGCCAGCAGCTTAGGGAGGGGGCAAACCGGGGAGCTGTTTTTT. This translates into CASSLGRGQTGELFF.

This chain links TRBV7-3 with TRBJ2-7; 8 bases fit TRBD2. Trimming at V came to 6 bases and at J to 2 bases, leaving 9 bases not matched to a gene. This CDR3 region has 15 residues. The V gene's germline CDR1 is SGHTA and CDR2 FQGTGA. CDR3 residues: CASRTPLAETYEQYF. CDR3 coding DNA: TGTGCCAGCAGGACCCCACTAGCGGAGACCTACGAGCAGTACTTC.

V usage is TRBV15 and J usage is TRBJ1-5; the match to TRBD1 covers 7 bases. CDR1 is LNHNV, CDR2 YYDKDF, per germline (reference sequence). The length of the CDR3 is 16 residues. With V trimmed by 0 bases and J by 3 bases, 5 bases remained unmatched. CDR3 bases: TGTGCCACCAGCAGAGAATTAGACAGGGACAATCAGCCCCAGCATTTT. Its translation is CATSRELDRDNQPQHF.

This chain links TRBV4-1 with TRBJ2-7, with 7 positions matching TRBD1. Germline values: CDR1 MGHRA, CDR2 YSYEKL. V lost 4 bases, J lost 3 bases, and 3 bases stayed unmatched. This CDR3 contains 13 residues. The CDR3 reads CASSPGTVYEQYF. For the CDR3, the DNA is TGCGCCAGCAGCCCGGGGACAGTCTACGAGCAGTACTTC.

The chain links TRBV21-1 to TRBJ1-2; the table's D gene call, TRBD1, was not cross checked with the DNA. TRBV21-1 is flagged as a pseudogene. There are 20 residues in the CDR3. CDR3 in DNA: TGTGCCAGCTGTCCGCCCCCCGTATTAGGCAGACAGGGGGGGATGGATGGCTACACCTTC. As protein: CASCPPPVLGRQGGMDGYTF.

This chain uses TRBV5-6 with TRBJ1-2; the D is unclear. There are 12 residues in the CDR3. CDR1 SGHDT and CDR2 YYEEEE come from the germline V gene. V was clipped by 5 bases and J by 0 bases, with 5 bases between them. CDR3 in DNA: TGTGCCAGCAGTGATGCTAACTATGGCTACACCTTC. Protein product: CASSDANYGYTF.

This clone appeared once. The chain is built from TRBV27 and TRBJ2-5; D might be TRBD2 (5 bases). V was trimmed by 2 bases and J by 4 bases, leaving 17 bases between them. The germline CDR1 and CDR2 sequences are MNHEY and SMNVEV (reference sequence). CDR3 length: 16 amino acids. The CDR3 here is CASSLVSSGKGETQYF. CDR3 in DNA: TGTGCCAGCAGTTTAGTCTCTTCGGGGAAGGGAGAGACCCAGTACTTC.

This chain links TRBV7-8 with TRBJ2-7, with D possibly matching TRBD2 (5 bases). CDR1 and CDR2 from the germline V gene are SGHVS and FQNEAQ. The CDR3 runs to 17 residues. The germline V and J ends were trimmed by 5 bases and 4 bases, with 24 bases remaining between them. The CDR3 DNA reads TGTGCCAGCAGCCCCATGGGGTCCGGGCGGGCCCCTTACGAGCAGTACTTC. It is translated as CASSPMGSGRAPYEQYF.